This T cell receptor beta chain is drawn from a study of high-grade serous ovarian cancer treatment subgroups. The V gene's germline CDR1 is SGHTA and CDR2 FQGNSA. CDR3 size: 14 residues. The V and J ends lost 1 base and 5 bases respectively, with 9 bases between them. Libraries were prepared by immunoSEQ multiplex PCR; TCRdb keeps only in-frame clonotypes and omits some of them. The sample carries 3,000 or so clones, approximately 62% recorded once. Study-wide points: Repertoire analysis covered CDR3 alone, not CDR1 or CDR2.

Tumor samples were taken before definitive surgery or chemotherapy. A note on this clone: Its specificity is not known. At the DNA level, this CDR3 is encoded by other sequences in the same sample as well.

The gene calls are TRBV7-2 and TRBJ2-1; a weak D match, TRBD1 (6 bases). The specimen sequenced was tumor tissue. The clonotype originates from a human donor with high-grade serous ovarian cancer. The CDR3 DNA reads TGTGCCAGCAGCTTAGGAGGGGGAGACAATGAGCAGTTCTTC. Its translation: CASSLGGGDNEQFF. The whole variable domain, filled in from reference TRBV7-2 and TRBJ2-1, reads GAGVSQSPSNKVTEKGKDVELRCDPISGHTALYWYRQSLGQGLEFLIYFQGNSAPDKSGLPSDRFSAERTGGSVSTLTIQRTQQEDSAVYLCASSLGGGDNEQFFGPGTRLTVL.